This T cell receptor beta chain stems from a study of shared clonotypes between healthy human individuals (TCRdb year 2020). Looking at the study overall: Three men and a couple of women, aged 18 to 49 years, made up the cohort. For each donor, CD4 naive and CD4 memory were each given three plates, CD8 naive was given two plates, and CD8 memory was given one plate. To estimate repertoire size and how much clonotypes are shared between individuals, the study performed deep sequencing of blood TCR repertoires from a few healthy adults. To increase sequencing depth and limit assay-specific biases, TCR repertoire library preparation and sequencing were carried out by different laboratories using diverse techniques. Leukapheresis yielded between about 0.85 and 10 billion PBMCs per donor. Study-wide conclusions, independent of this receptor: Because the study included only a small number of donors, the genetic and exposure-history diversity represented was limited. Sampling was limited to blood, and TCR repertoires in tissue likely differ from TCR repertoires in blood. Rarefaction of sorted-subset datasets indicated incomplete sequencing despite the large sequencing depth. About 4.5% of naive CD4, 3.5% of naive CD8, 2.3% of memory CD4, and 0.35% to 0.5% of memory CD8 clonotypes were shared across several donors. Pairwise subsampling indicated that sequencing depth was expected to affect the degree of clonotype sharing among donors. Naive subsets generally had larger estimated clonotype richness than memory subsets did. Higher generation probabilities were observed for clonotypes shared by all four sorted-subset donors than for non-shared clonotypes.

Using the deep immunoSEQ assay, TCR CDR3 regions were amplified from genomic DNA by multiplex PCR. For each cell subset, the extracted genomic DNA was distributed evenly across all wells of several immunoSEQ 96-well plates, and each plate served as one replicate. For sorted subsets, 200 to 250 ng of genomic DNA, equivalent to 30,000 or so T cell genomes, went into each replicate PCR. Purified libraries were quantified with a Qubit 3.0 fluorometer, sized on a Bioanalyzer 2100, and re-quantified with the KAPA Library Quantification kit. Every immunoSEQ 96-well plate was sequenced on a dedicated single-read 150-cycle Illumina NextSeq 550 flow cell. As for the original processing: Because only junctional sequences without quality scores were contained in the immunoSEQ output, filtering matching that applied to full-length reads could not be performed. Sequences were annotated with PyIR, a Python wrapper for IgBLAST v1.9, and V/J genes and CDR3 were assigned using IMGT germline references. Reads with weak V/J assignments (E-value above 1e-6), missing CDR3, stop codons, out-of-frame junctions, or ambiguous translated residues were removed. V3J clonotypes were defined as sequences sharing the same inferred V gene, J gene, and CDR3 amino acid sequence. Percentage overlap between repertoires was computed as shared unique clonotypes divided by the size of the smaller repertoire. RTK rarefaction, the Chao1 estimator, and Recon v2.1 estimates of unobserved clonotypes were used to assess repertoire richness. OLGA was used to compute generation probabilities for all TCRbeta clonotypes that the gDNA method yielded from several donors. In TCRdb, the immuneACCESS table is reduced to in-frame sequences with V and J assigned. These tables do not hold every clone; where another copy was compared, an unresolved V gene accounts for under half, and the others remain unexplained. V and J calls and clone size are copied from that table; D and trimming were computed from the DNA. This sample has 650,000 to 800,000 clones in its table, and around 92% of those were observed once. The ten largest make up roughly 22% of the sample.

For the CD8 naive samples, CD45RO-negative cells were positively selected for CCR7, yielding a CD45RA+CCR7+ population from which TemRA cells were excluded. Healthy HIV-negative adults with no recently reported acute infections or vaccinations were included as donors. Only Caucasian adults living in Nashville, Tennessee, USA were represented among the donors. Blood was collected by leukapheresis, and PBMCs were isolated by Ficoll-Histopaque density gradient centrifugation and then cryopreserved in liquid nitrogen vapor phase. Analytical flow cytometry was used to check the purity and quantity of each magnetically sorted T cell population. From each sorted fraction, genomic DNA was isolated and quantified by UV absorbance on a Nanodrop 2000c. Details on this clone: It has no known antigen specificity. Base qualities were left out, and no much larger clone turns up one base away.

V was cut back by 5 bases and J by 0 bases, leaving a gap of 14 bases between them. Taken from the germline V gene, the CDR1 and CDR2 loops are SGHAT and FQNNGV. From cysteine to phenylalanine, the CDR3 is 15 amino acids long. Of the read, only the CDR3 DNA is kept; its 45 bases are in frame from base 1. Material for sequencing was naive CD8+ T cells sorted from blood. The cell subset or site label on this specimen signifies: CD45RA+CCR7+. The sequence is built from TRBV11-2 and TRBJ2-7; the D gene is tentatively TRBD1 or TRBD2, each matching 5 bases. This receptor was identified in a man younger than 40 in good health. The CDR3 has the sequence CASSPSTGTSYEQYF. The bases are TGTGCCAGCAGCCCCAGTACCGGGACCTCCTACGAGCAGTACTTC.